Below, 23 T cell receptor beta chains from the same sample are listed, as sequenced in a study of CD8 T cells in ankylosing spondylitis. In TCRdb, the 5' RACE reads were re-called with MiXCR into one record per CDR3 protein. The sample holds 200,000 to 250,000 distinct CDR3 sequences, over 9.5% seen once. The source material was blood, either unsorted or a sorted T cell fraction (not recorded which). Receptor source: a male donor with ankylosing spondylitis or in good health (not recorded which).

The chain employs TRBV3-1 and TRBJ1-1, with D possibly matching TRBD1 (6 bases). Germline lookup yields CDR1 LGHDT and CDR2 YNNKEL (reference sequence). The CDR3 is 14 residues long. The V end lost 0 bases, the J end lost 9 bases, and 14 bases lay between the germline ends. This CDR3 is CASSQDTTGQKAFF. The DNA of the CDR3 is TGTGCCAGCAGCCAAGACACCACGGGACAAAAAGCTTTCTTT.

In this sample, this clonotype turned up a few times. The V call is TRBV7-9, the J call TRBJ2-1, with 9 positions matching TRBD2. CDR3 length equals 17 residues. After removal of 1 base from V and 4 bases from J, the junction contained 8 bases not matched to a gene. Germline CDR1 is SEHNR and CDR2 is FQNEAQ (reference sequence). The CDR3 here is CASSLGERGAEYNEQFF. CDR3 DNA: TGTGCCAGCAGCTTAGGGGAGCGGGGGGCCGAATACAATGAGCAGTTCTTC. Full variable domain (remainder filled in from reference TRBV7-9 and TRBJ2-1): DTGVSQNPRHKITKRGQNVTFRCDPISEHNRLYWYRQTLGQGPEFLTYFQNEAQLEKSRLLSDRFSAERPKGSFSTLEIQRTEQGDSAMYLCASSLGERGAEYNEQFFGPGTRLTVL.

Points on this clonotype: It may be a read error: a sequence one base away is much more abundant. The gene calls are TRBV20-1 and TRBJ2-3; 9 nucleotides agree with TRBD1. The CDR3 is made up of 18 amino acids. Germline V CDR1 and CDR2: DFQATT, SNEGSKA (reference sequence). The DNA for the CDR3 is TGCAGTGCTAGTACGGGGGACAGGGCCTTATCTAGCACAGGTACGCAGTATTTT. This gives the protein CSASTGDRALSSTGTQYF.

There are many counts of this clonotype. J is TRBJ2-7 and V is TRBV12-3 or TRBV12-4; D is perhaps TRBD1 (5 bases). Trimming took 5 bases from V and 0 from J, leaving 20 bases between them. The CDR3 spans 17 residues. The CDR3 DNA reads TGTGCCAGCAGTGGACGTGTGGCAGGGCGAAGCTCCTACGAGCAGTACTTC. The encoded protein is CASSGRVAGRSSYEQYF.

There are many counts of this clonotype. The V gene is TRBV5-5, the J gene TRBJ1-6, with D possibly TRBD1 on 5 matching bases. CDR3 length equals 16 residues. Germline CDR1 reads SGHKS; CDR2 reads YYEKEE (reference sequence). Trimming took 0 bases from V and 9 from J, leaving 16 bases between them. CDR3: CASSLAVGQGASPLHF. CDR3 nucleotides: TGTGCCAGCAGCTTGGCCGTCGGGCAGGGCGCTTCACCCCTCCACTTT. Combining the CDR3 with reference TRBV5-5 and TRBJ1-6 gives the whole variable domain DAGVTQSPTHLIKTRGQQVTLRCSPISGHKSVSWYQQVLGQGPQFIFQYYEKEERGRGNFPDRFSARQFPNYSSELNVNALLLGDSALYLCASSLAVGQGASPLHFGNGTRLTVT.

This clonotype was seen only a few times. This chain links TRBV7-3 with TRBJ2-2, with 14 bases identical to TRBD2. Trimming removed 5 bases from V and 4 bases from J; junction bases left unmatched: 12. The CDR3 has 19 amino acids. CDR1 and CDR2 (germline): SGHTA, FQGTGA. CDR3 in DNA: TGTGCCAGCAGCACCCGACTAGCGGGGGGGCTGCTACCCACCGGGGAGCTGTTTTTT. Its translation is CASSTRLAGGLLPTGELFF.

This chain links TRBV20-1 with TRBJ2-6; no reliable D call. V lost 3 bases and J 0 bases, leaving 15 bases between the germline ends. Germline V lookup: CDR1 DFQATT, CDR2 SNEGSKA (reference sequence). The CDR3 covers 17 residues. The CDR3 DNA is TGCAGTGCTAGGGGTCCGGAGCCCAACTCTGGGGCCAACGTCCTGACTTTC. It specifies CSARGPEPNSGANVLTF.

This clonotype has at least ten counts. The rearrangement uses TRBV15 and TRBJ2-2; maybe TRBD1 (5 bases). Trimming left V 2 bases short and J 3 bases short, with 7 bases between. CDR1 and CDR2 (germline): LNHNV, YYDKDF (reference sequence). CDR3 length: 14 residues. The chain's CDR3 is CATSRTRDTGELFF. CDR3 DNA sequence: TGTGCCACCAGCAGAACCAGGGACACCGGGGAGCTGTTTTTT.

This clonotype was counted at least ten times. This chain joins TRBV5-1 and TRBJ2-5; 10 bases agree with TRBD1. The CDR3 runs to 14 residues. Trimming removed 4 bases from V and 5 bases from J; junction bases left unmatched: 5. Germline-derived CDR1 and CDR2 are SGHRS and YFSETQ. In nucleotides, the CDR3 is TGCGCCAGCAGCCCCGACAGGGGGCACGAGACCCAGTACTTC. The encoded protein is CASSPDRGHETQYF.

The J gene is TRBJ2-2, the V gene TRBV29-1; TRBD1 matches 7 bases. The CDR3 has 15 residues. V dropped 3 bases and J dropped 2; count of bases not matched to a gene: 6. CDR1 and CDR2 from the germline V gene are SQVTM and ANQGSEA. The CDR3 protein is CSVDSAGGNTGELFF. In DNA, the CDR3 is TGCAGCGTTGACTCGGCAGGGGGTAACACCGGGGAGCTGTTTTTT.

This clonotype came up many times. The CDR3 reads CASRSKGGQSFYNSYNEQFF. The CDR3 DNA sequence: TGTGCCAGCAGATCCAAGGGGGGCCAATCCTTTTATAACTCCTACAATGAGCAGTTCTTC. The J gene is TRBJ2-1, the V gene TRBV28; either TRBD1 or TRBD2 may fit D (6 bases each). CDR3 length: 20 residues. The ends were cut back, 6 bases at V and 0 bases at J, with 27 bases in the middle. Germline-derived CDR1 and CDR2 are MDHEN and SYDVKM.

This clonotype was detected ten times or more. The V and J genes are TRBV6-1 and TRBJ2-5; D is possibly TRBD2 (6 bases). With 4 bases removed from V and 7 bases from J, the gap between germline ends came to 19 bases. The germline V gene encodes CDR1 MNHNS and CDR2 SASEGT. This CDR3 comprises 15 residues. DNA of the CDR3: TGTGCCAGCAGTGTCGGGGCTAGCGTAGCTTGGACCCAGTACTTC. It yields the protein CASSVGASVAWTQYF.

This clonotype occurred many times. The chain carries TRBV7-2 and TRBJ2-7; 10 nucleotides line up with TRBD1. Germline loops: CDR1 SGHTA, CDR2 FQGNSA. The CDR3 is 16 residues long. J gave up 2 bases and V 5 bases, and 9 bases lay outside the gene matches. CDR3 sequence: CASSPIWTGGTYEQYF. The CDR3 region has the DNA TGTGCCAGCAGCCCAATTTGGACAGGGGGTACCTACGAGCAGTACTTC.

This clonotype was recorded at least ten times. The CDR3 protein is CASSWGQDKNTGELFF. Here the CDR3 DNA reads TGCGCCAGCAGCTGGGGGCAGGACAAGAACACCGGGGAGCTGTTTTTT. J is TRBJ2-2 and V is TRBV5-1; D perhaps matches TRBD1 (6 bases). The CDR3 contains 16 residues. V was clipped by 3 bases and J by 1 base, with 13 bases between them. Germline assignment: CDR1 SGHRS and CDR2 YFSETQ.

The rearrangement links TRBV5-1 to TRBJ2-7; 9 nucleotides match TRBD1. The CDR3 sequence is 15 residues long. V trimming: 4 bases; J trimming: 3 bases; junction bases outside the gene matches: 8. The germline V gene has CDR1 SGHRS and CDR2 YFSETQ. CDR3 DNA: TGCGCCAGCAGCGTAATACAGGGGGCAGGCTACGAGCAGTACTTC. Amino acid sequence: CASSVIQGAGYEQYF.

The CDR3 nucleotides are TGTGCCAGCAGTCACAGGGGCACCATATATTTT. It translates to CASSHRGTIYF. The V call is TRBV12-3 or TRBV12-4, the J call TRBJ1-3; 7 nucleotides agree with TRBD1. This CDR3 spans 11 amino acids. Trimming at V came to 5 bases and at J to 9 bases, leaving 1 base not matched to a gene.

This clonotype was recorded at least ten times. This sequence joins TRBV7-6 and TRBJ2-1; D is tentatively TRBD1 or TRBD2 (6 bases each). Germline lookup yields CDR1 SGHVS and CDR2 FNYEAQ. The CDR3 runs 17 residues. V lost 2 bases and J 6 bases, leaving 20 bases between the germline ends. Here the CDR3 reads CASSLRGDLVPGNEQFF. The CDR3, as DNA: TGTGCCAGCAGCTTAAGGGGGGACCTAGTACCAGGCAATGAGCAGTTCTTC.

This clonotype was recorded many times. This chain connects TRBV20-1 to TRBJ2-5; no definite D call. Between the trimmed V and J ends, which lost 4 bases and 3 bases, there was a span of 12 bases. There are 13 residues in the CDR3. From germline, CDR1 is DFQATT and CDR2 SNEGSKA (reference sequence). The DNA for the CDR3 is TGCAGTGCTACAAGGATAGAAGAAGAGACCCAGTACTTC. Encoded protein: CSATRIEEETQYF.

The chain has TRBV5-4 and TRBJ2-3; 12 bases are shared with TRBD2. Per the germline V gene, CDR1 is SGHNT and CDR2 is YYREEE (reference sequence). The CDR3 has 15 amino acids. J lost 6 bases, V lost 2 bases, and 4 bases had no gene match. The CDR3 sequence: CASSFGLAGSDTQYF. CDR3 in DNA: TGTGCCAGCAGCTTTGGACTAGCGGGGTCTGATACGCAGTATTTT.

This clonotype came up many times. This chain joins TRBV5-1 and TRBJ1-5; D gene uncertain. V lost 4 bases to trimming and J lost 5 bases, with 16 bases between them. Germline CDR1 reads SGHRS; CDR2 reads YFSETQ. The CDR3 has 15 amino acids. CDR3 amino acids: CASSQTGRSDQPQHF. The DNA of the CDR3 is TGCGCCAGCAGCCAGACCGGACGGTCAGATCAGCCCCAGCATTTT.

V gene TRBV20-1 combines with J gene TRBJ2-5; 11 bases map to TRBD2. The J segment lost 1 base and the V segment lost 1 base, leaving 2 bases of the junction unmatched. The CDR3 is 15 amino acids. Germline V lookup: CDR1 DFQATT, CDR2 SNEGSKA (reference sequence). This CDR3 reads CSARGGTSGQETQYF. In DNA, the CDR3 is TGCAGTGCTAGAGGGGGGACTAGCGGCCAAGAGACCCAGTACTTC.

This chain connects TRBV28 to TRBJ1-1; TRBD1 matches 7 bases. The CDR3 runs to 14 residues. V lost 8 bases to trimming and J lost 1 base; unmatched junction nucleotides: 7. Per the germline V gene, CDR1 is MDHEN and CDR2 is SYDVKM. The CDR3 nucleotides are TGTGCCAGCGGAGGGGGACAGACGAACACTGAAGCTTTCTTT. Protein sequence: CASGGGQTNTEAFF.

DNA for the CDR3: TGTGCCAGCAAATCCTCCGGGACAGGGGTCTACGAGCAGTACTTC. Protein sequence: CASKSSGTGVYEQYF. The rearrangement joins TRBV28 to TRBJ2-7; TRBD1 aligns across 10 bases. V was pared by 7 bases and J by 3 bases, with 9 bases of the junction left unmatched. In germline, CDR1 is MDHEN, CDR2 SYDVKM. This CDR3 has 15 amino acids. Together with reference TRBV28 and TRBJ2-7, the CDR3 gives the full variable domain: DVKVTQSSRYLVKRTGEKVFLECVQDMDHENMFWYRQDPGLGLRLIYFSYDVKMKEKGDIPEGYSVSREKKERFSLILESASTNQTSMYLCASKSSGTGVYEQYFGPGTRLTVT.